This is a list of T cell receptor beta chains from one sample in a study of T cell responses to AZD1222 COVID-19 vaccine. Profiling relied on immunoSEQ multiplex PCR, and the TCRdb table lists in-frame clones only, not all of them. This sample has about 92,000 clones, with 88% found just once. This sample comprised peripheral blood, obtained on day 0 of AZD1222 vaccination. These receptors all stem from an adult in good health. Each CDR3 is given with its conserved first and last residue. D genes are given only for firm matches. The size entry is marked missing in some rows and otherwise reads once, few, many or a size class.

TRBV14,NA,TRBJ2-1,TRBD2,TGTGCCAGCAGCCAGATCCGGGAGGGCCGATCACGCAATGAGCAGTTCTTC,CASSQIREGRSRNEQFF
TRBV2,NA,TRBJ1-1,NA,TGTGCCAGCAGTGGCTACCTTAGGACGTTGAACACTGAAGCTTTCTTT,CASSGYLRTLNTEAFF
TRBV9,NA,TRBJ1-1,TRBD1,TGTGCCAGCAGCCCCCAAGGGGGCAGGGGGTATACTGAAGCTTTCTTT,CASSPQGGRGYTEAFF
TRBV5-1,NA,TRBJ2-1,TRBD2,TGCGCCAGCAGCAATGGACTAGCGGGAGGCAATGAGCAGTTCTTC,CASSNGLAGGNEQFF
TRBV9,NA,TRBJ1-5,TRBD1,TGTGCCAGCAGCCGACAGGGGAATCAGCCCCAGCATTTT,CASSRQGNQPQHF
TRBV28,NA,TRBJ2-7,NA,TGTGCCAGCGGGGTCCCCTACGAGCAGTACTTC,CASGVPYEQYF
TRBV24-1,NA,TRBJ2-2,NA,TGTGCCACCAGTGATCCCACAGACACCGGGGAGCTGTTTTTT,CATSDPTDTGELFF
TRBV5-1,NA,TRBJ2-7,NA,TGCGCCAGCAAACCAGGACAGTACCCCTACGAGCAGTACTTC,CASKPGQYPYEQYF
TRBV5-6,NA,TRBJ2-7,TRBD2,TGTGCCAGCAGCTCCCCTACTAGCGGGGCCTCCTACGAGCAGTACTTC,CASSSPTSGASYEQYF
TRBV19,NA,TRBJ2-7,TRBD1,TGTGCCAGTAGTCGACAGGGGTGGGCTAACTCCTACGAGCAGTACTTC,CASSRQGWANSYEQYF
TRBV28,NA,TRBJ2-4,NA,TGTGCCAGCAGCCGTGGGGGGAGGTTAGCCAAAAACATTCAGTACTTC,CASSRGGRLAKNIQYF
TRBV19,few,TRBJ2-1,TRBD1,TGTGCCAGTACCCTGGGCCAGGGGGCGGATGAGCAGTTCTTC,CASTLGQGADEQFF
TRBV27,NA,TRBJ1-5,NA,TGTGCCAGCAGTTTGATAGCAGGGAGCAATCAGCCCCAGCATTTT,CASSLIAGSNQPQHF
TRBV5-1,NA,TRBJ1-2,NA,TGCGCCAGCAGCTTGGGGCGGAACTATGGCTACACCTTC,CASSLGRNYGYTF
TRBV19,NA,TRBJ1-1,TRBD1,TGTGCCAGTAGTATGGGGGACAGAACTGAAGCTTTCTTT,CASSMGDRTEAFF
TRBV14,NA,TRBJ2-7,NA,TGTGCCAGCAAGAAGAACGAGCAGTACTTC,CASKKNEQYF
TRBV6-5,NA,TRBJ2-7,NA,TGTGCCAGCAGTTACCAAGACAGGAGCGAGCAGTACTTC,CASSYQDRSEQYF
TRBV19,NA,TRBJ2-1,TRBD2,TGTGCCAGTAGTAGCTTCGCCGGGACTAGCGCGACAAGTGAGCAGTTCTTC,CASSSFAGTSATSEQFF
TRBV5-1,NA,TRBJ2-3,NA,TGCGCCAGCAGCTTGGGCAGGGACCCAGATACGCAGTATTTT,CASSLGRDPDTQYF
TRBV27,NA,TRBJ1-5,NA,TGTGCCAGCAAGCCCGGACAGAACTCGTTTAACAATCAGCCCCAGCATTTT,CASKPGQNSFNNQPQHF
TRBV9,NA,TRBJ2-1,TRBD2,TGTGCCAGCAGCCCACTAGGTCTAGCGGGGGCCGAACAGTTCTTC,CASSPLGLAGAEQFF
TRBV18,NA,TRBJ2-1,NA,TGTGCCAGCTCACTTACCGGCTTCTCCTACAATGAGCAGTTCTTC,CASSLTGFSYNEQFF
TRBV6-1,NA,TRBJ2-7,NA,TGTGCCAGCAGTGAACGCGCTACAGGGTGGGGGGAGCAGTACTTC,CASSERATGWGEQYF
TRBV18,NA,TRBJ1-1,NA,TGTGCCAGCACTGGGGGCGGGAGGAACACTGAAGCTTTCTTT,CASTGGGRNTEAFF
TRBV28,NA,TRBJ1-4,TRBD1,TGTGCCAGCAGTTTAGGACAGGGGTATGAAAAACTGTTTTTT,CASSLGQGYEKLFF
TRBV9,NA,TRBJ2-2,NA,TGTGCCAGCAGCGTAGTGTATGGGGCCGGGGAGCTGTTTTTT,CASSVVYGAGELFF